Here is one T cell receptor beta chain with its context. As yet, its antigen is unknown. Alongside a J-beta primer mix, a sample-barcoded 5' primer served in a second PCR lasting roughly 6 to 11 cycles. TCRdb reprocessed the 5' RACE reads via MiXCR and lists one record per CDR3 protein. This table holds 1.5 million or so distinct CDR3 sequences, roughly 40% found once. The data originate from a study of blood T cells in healthy people across ages. Study-wide findings and caveats: Naive CD4+ cell counts and diversity both ran higher in long-lived than in aged donors.

The donors, healthy Caucasians from Russia, were aged roughly 6 to 90. The germline gives CDR1 SGHRS, CDR2 YFSETQ. The V gene lost 4 bases and the J gene lost 9 bases, with 14 bases spanning the gap. The CDR3 spans 13 residues. The V call is TRBV5-1, the J call TRBJ2-1; D unclear. The clonotype originates from a woman between 18 and 29 years old in good health. Material: blood. CDR3 residues: CASSLSTFPEQFF. CDR3 DNA sequence: TGCGCCAGCAGCCTAAGTACATTCCCTGAGCAGTTCTTC.